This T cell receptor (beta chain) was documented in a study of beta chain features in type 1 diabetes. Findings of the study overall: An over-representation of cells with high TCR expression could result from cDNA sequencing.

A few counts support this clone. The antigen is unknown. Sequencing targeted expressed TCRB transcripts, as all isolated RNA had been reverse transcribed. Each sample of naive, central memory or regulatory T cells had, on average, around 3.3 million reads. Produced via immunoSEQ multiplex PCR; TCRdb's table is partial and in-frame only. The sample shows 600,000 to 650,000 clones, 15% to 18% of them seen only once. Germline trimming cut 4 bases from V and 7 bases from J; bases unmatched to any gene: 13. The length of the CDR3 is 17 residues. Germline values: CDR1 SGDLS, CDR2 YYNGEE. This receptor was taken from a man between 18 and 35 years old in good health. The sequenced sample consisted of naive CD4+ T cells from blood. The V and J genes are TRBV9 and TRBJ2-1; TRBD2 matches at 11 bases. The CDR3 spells CASSTRTSGHSGNEQFF. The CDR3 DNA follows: TGTGCCAGCAGCACCCGGACTAGCGGGCATTCGGGAAATGAGCAGTTCTTC.